The 18 T cell receptor beta chains in this list originate from one sample, sequenced in a study of blood T cells in healthy people across ages (dated by TCRdb to the mid-2010s). Libraries were constructed by 5' RACE. The sequencing machine was an Illumina HiSeq 2500. The second PCR ran for roughly 7 to 11 cycles and used a J-beta primer mix along with a sample-barcoded 5' primer. The public reads were reprocessed in TCRdb via fastp at Q25 and MiXCR, keeping in-frame beta chains. One record per CDR3 amino acid sequence lists the most common genes and DNA. This sample lists about 640,000 distinct CDR3 sequences; approximately 50% were detected once. The ten top clones hold more than 35% of the sample. Material: blood. The receptors stem from a man in his 60s in good health.

The J gene is TRBJ2-7, the V gene TRBV5-6, with 8 nucleotides matching TRBD1. The CDR3 runs 14 residues. Germline CDR1 reads SGHDT; CDR2 reads YYEEEE. V shed 4 bases, J shed 2 bases, and the junction held 5 bases outside the gene matches. DNA of the CDR3: TGTGCCAGCAGCCACAGGACAGGGACCTACGAGCAGTACTTC. It encodes CASSHRTGTYEQYF. Using reference TRBV5-6 and TRBJ2-7 for the parts outside the CDR3, the full variable domain is DAGVTQSPTHLIKTRGQQVTLRCSPKSGHDTVSWYQQALGQGPQFIFQYYEEEERQRGNFPDRFSGHQFPNYSSELNVNALLLGDSALYLCASSHRTGTYEQYFGPGTRLTVT.

V and J are TRBV7-9 and TRBJ2-2; 9 nucleotides align to TRBD1. Trimming removed 4 bases from V and 6 bases from J; junction bases left unmatched: 3. There are 14 residues in the CDR3. Germline CDR1 reads SEHNR; CDR2 reads FQNEAQ (reference sequence). The CDR3 sequence: CASSWDRVAGELFF. As DNA, the CDR3 is TGTGCCAGCAGCTGGGACAGGGTGGCCGGGGAGCTGTTTTTT.

This clonotype appeared many times. A single base separates this from a much larger clone, so it may be a read error. Here the CDR3 DNA reads TGCAGTGCCGCAGGTTTTAATCGGTACAATGAGCAGTACTTC. Encoded protein: CSAAGFNRYNEQYF. V is TRBV20-1 and J is TRBJ2-7; the D is unclear. Trimming removed 6 bases from V and 7 bases from J, with 22 bases in between. The CDR3 runs to 14 residues. Germline V gene sequence: CDR1 DFQATT, CDR2 SNEGSKA (reference sequence).

The chain has TRBV28 and TRBJ1-1; 7 bases fit TRBD1. CDR1 is MDHEN, CDR2 SYDVKM, per germline. Trimming cost V 7 bases and J 1 base; bases outside gene matches: 6. The length of the CDR3 is 14 residues. Here the CDR3 DNA reads TGTGCCAGCACCCCAGGGGGAACGAACACTGAAGCTTTCTTT. The encoded protein is CASTPGGTNTEAFF.

This clonotype was detected only a few times. The rearrangement joins TRBV7-2 to TRBJ2-5, with TRBD2 as a possible D gene (6 bases). This CDR3 spans 14 amino acids. Trimming pared 3 bases from V and 4 bases from J, leaving 12 bases between. The germline CDR1 and CDR2 sequences are SGHTA and FQGNSA. As DNA, the CDR3 is TGTGCCAGCAGCTTCTCTAGCGTCGGAGAGACCCAGTACTTC. This translates into CASSFSSVGETQYF. The entire variable domain, with the rest obtained from reference TRBV7-2 and TRBJ2-5, is as follows: GAGVSQSPSNKVTEKGKDVELRCDPISGHTALYWYRQSLGQGLEFLIYFQGNSAPDKSGLPSDRFSAERTGGSVSTLTIQRTQQEDSAVYLCASSFSSVGETQYFGPGTRLLVL.

This rearrangement joins TRBV20-1 to TRBJ1-5; TRBD1 agrees at 8 bases. The CDR3 length is 14 residues. The trim removed 6 bases at V and 5 bases at J, leaving 9 bases unmatched. The germline V gene encodes CDR1 DFQATT and CDR2 SNEGSKA (reference sequence). CDR3: CSARRPGGDQPQHF. CDR3 coding DNA: TGCAGTGCCCGGCGGCCAGGGGGCGATCAGCCCCAGCATTTT.

The chain recombines TRBV4-1 with TRBJ1-1; 8 bases align to TRBD1. This CDR3 comprises 16 residues. Unmatched junction bases numbered 10, after V lost 6 bases and J lost 1 base. CDR1 and CDR2 from the germline V gene are MGHRA and YSYEKL. CDR3 amino acids: CASRSGQGRTNTEAFF. CDR3 DNA: TGCGCCAGCAGATCTGGACAGGGTAGGACGAACACTGAAGCTTTCTTT.

The chain combines TRBV10-3 with TRBJ2-5; the match to TRBD1 covers 8 bases. Germline assignment: CDR1 ENHRY and CDR2 SYGVKD. After removal of 4 bases from V and 2 bases from J, the junction contained 12 bases not matched to a gene. This CDR3 contains 17 residues. The CDR3 region has the DNA TGTGCCATCAGTGTGCTACCGGGACAGGAGCTTCAAGAGACCCAGTACTTC. Amino acid sequence: CAISVLPGQELQETQYF.

The rearrangement uses TRBV6-5 and TRBJ1-2, with 9 bases matching TRBD1. This CDR3 has 15 amino acids. CDR1 MNHEY and CDR2 SVGAGI come from the germline V gene. The J segment lost 4 bases and the V segment lost 7 bases, leaving 10 bases of the junction unmatched. CDR3 residues: CASNRVQGASYGYTF. As DNA, the CDR3 is TGTGCCAGCAATAGAGTACAGGGGGCGAGCTATGGCTACACCTTC.

In its sample, this clonotype was seen many times. The chain employs TRBV7-6 and TRBJ2-3; TRBD2 matches 9 bases. The CDR3 contains 16 residues. Germline CDR1 SGHVS, CDR2 FNYEAQ. After removal of 5 bases from V and 5 bases from J, the junction contained 11 bases not matched to a gene. DNA of the CDR3: TGTGCCAGCAGCCCACTAGGGGCGGGGGGGAGAGATACGCAGTATTTT. Its protein is CASSPLGAGGRDTQYF. Full variable domain (remainder filled in from reference TRBV7-6 and TRBJ2-3): GAGVSQSPRYKVTKRGQDVALRCDPISGHVSLYWYRQALGQGPEFLTYFNYEAQQDKSGLPNDRFSAERPEGSISTLTIQRTEQRDSAMYRCASSPLGAGGRDTQYFGPGTRLTVL.

In this sample, this clonotype turned up a few times. The chain employs TRBV7-2 and TRBJ2-5; D might be TRBD1 or TRBD2, each matching 6 bases. The CDR3 sequence is 15 residues long. Trimming left V 1 base short and J 3 bases short, with 12 bases between. Per the germline V gene, CDR1 is SGHTA and CDR2 is FQGNSA. The CDR3 nucleotides are TGTGCCAGCAGCTTAGTTCGGGGGCCTGAAGAGACCCAGTACTTC. Translated, it gives CASSLVRGPEETQYF. The complete variable domain, with remaining parts taken from reference TRBV7-2 and TRBJ2-5, reads GAGVSQSPSNKVTEKGKDVELRCDPISGHTALYWYRQSLGQGLEFLIYFQGNSAPDKSGLPSDRFSAERTGGSVSTLTIQRTQQEDSAVYLCASSLVRGPEETQYFGPGTRLLVL.

V and J are TRBV28 and TRBJ2-5, with 10 bases aligning to TRBD2. Germline V gives CDR1 MDHEN, CDR2 SYDVKM. With 5 bases clipped from V and 4 bases from J, the junction kept 7 bases outside the gene matches. This CDR3 contains 15 residues. In DNA form, the CDR3 reads TGTGCCAGCAGTACCTTGACTAGCGGGTTAGAGACCCAGTACTTC. Protein: CASSTLTSGLETQYF.

This chain links TRBV21-1 with TRBJ2-4; TRBD1, the table's D call, was not compared with the DNA. TRBV21-1 has pseudogene status. CDR3 size: 16 residues. CDR3 DNA sequence: TGTGCCAGCAGGAAAAAACAGGGGGAAACCAAAAACATTCAGTACTTC. Its translation is CASRKKQGETKNIQYF.

J is TRBJ1-2 and V is TRBV29-1; 7 bases agree with TRBD1. The V and J ends lost 3 bases and 6 bases, in that order; junction bases with no gene match: 22. Germline V lookup: CDR1 SQVTM, CDR2 ANQGSEA. CDR3 length: 18 amino acids. The CDR3 nucleotides read TGCAGCGTTGACCCTGTAGACAGGGTTGAAACGGGATGGAATGGCTACACCTTC. Residues: CSVDPVDRVETGWNGYTF.

The chain recombines TRBV5-6 with TRBJ2-4; 7 bases map to TRBD1. The J call is in doubt because the DNA end fits TRBJ2-7 better. Germline CDR1 is SGHDT and CDR2 is YYEEEE. This CDR3 has 15 residues. In DNA form, the CDR3 reads TGTGCCAGCAGCCCCAGGGGGTTTAGGGGCTACGAGCAGTACTTC. This sequence encodes CASSPRGFRGYEQYF.

The chain links TRBV7-6 to TRBJ2-3; TRBD1 is a possible D gene (6 bases). There are 15 residues in the CDR3. V lost 5 bases, J lost 2 bases, and 14 bases lay in between. CDR1 and CDR2 from the germline V gene are SGHVS and FNYEAQ. Here the CDR3 reads CASSPRTADTDTQYF. DNA for the CDR3: TGTGCCAGCAGCCCAAGGACAGCCGACACAGATACGCAGTATTTT. The whole variable domain, filled in from reference TRBV7-6 and TRBJ2-3, reads GAGVSQSPRYKVTKRGQDVALRCDPISGHVSLYWYRQALGQGPEFLTYFNYEAQQDKSGLPNDRFSAERPEGSISTLTIQRTEQRDSAMYRCASSPRTADTDTQYFGPGTRLTVL.

The V call is TRBV6-1, the J call TRBJ2-7, with 8 bases lining up with TRBD2. The CDR3 consists of 14 residues. Germline V gives CDR1 MNHNS, CDR2 SASEGT. The trim removed 6 bases at V and 1 base at J, leaving 5 bases unmatched. In nucleotides, the CDR3 is TGTGCCAGCAGACCCGGGACTAGATCCTACGAGCAGTACTTC. Its protein is CASRPGTRSYEQYF.

The J gene is TRBJ2-1, the V gene TRBV25-1; 13 bases fit TRBD2. Germline loops: CDR1 MGHDK, CDR2 SYGVNS. Trimming at V came to 0 bases and at J to 4 bases, leaving 3 bases not matched to a gene. CDR3 length: 17 amino acids. CDR3 residues: CASSEYRGLAGYNEQFF. CDR3 DNA sequence: TGTGCCAGCAGTGAATATCGGGGACTAGCGGGGTACAATGAGCAGTTCTTC.